This TCR beta chain stems from a study of blood T cell repertoires in COVID-19. This clone is a singleton in its sample. The method was immunoSEQ multiplex PCR; TCRdb's version includes in-frame clones alone and lacks a portion of them. This sample has about 300,000 clones; roughly nine tenths occur once, and the top ten carry 6.4%. Trimming shortened V by 0 bases and J by 5 bases, and 11 bases separated the two germline ends. CDR1 and CDR2 from the germline V gene are SGHDT and YYEEEE. The CDR3 runs 14 residues. V and J are TRBV5-6 and TRBJ2-5, with D uncertain. Sequencing was done on a sample of peripheral blood. This TCR derives from a man aged 18 to 29 who had recovered from COVID-19. The CDR3 DNA follows: TGTGCCAGCAGCTTGGAGGTGGGCCTGGAGACCCAGTACTTC. Amino acids: CASSLEVGLETQYF.